This entry describes one T cell receptor beta chain. Antigen specificity is unknown. Donors counted as nominally healthy when sampled, yet unrecorded immune exposures were likely. Germline assignment: CDR1 SGHDN and CDR2 FVKESK. With 4 bases removed from V and 9 bases from J, the gap between germline ends came to 13 bases. The CDR3 totals 14 residues. These data are taken from a study of cytomegalovirus exposure and HLA in healthy donors. Whole-study findings and limits: An observed cluster of highly shared sequence variants was recorded as a likely sequencing artifact. Among CMV-associated TCR beta chains, most appeared HLA-restricted in a later analysis. For TCR beta chains, V- and J-gene trimming was later linked to a missense DCLRE1C variant.

Researchers ran the PCR with 60 Vbeta and 13 Jbeta primers. Here immunoSEQ multiplex PCR was the method, and the copy in TCRdb shows in-frame clones only, minus some. The table shows about 180,000 clones, with 75% to 85% occurring only once. The chain employs TRBV14 and TRBJ1-6, with unresolved D. This clonotype was obtained from a woman in her fifties or sixties in good health and CMV-seropositive. Input material: PBMCs. The CDR3 sequence is CASSPKLGVSPLHF. The CDR3 nucleotides are TGTGCCAGCAGCCCCAAGCTGGGAGTTTCACCCCTCCACTTT. Full variable domain (missing parts from reference TRBV14 and TRBJ1-6): EAGVTQFPSHSVIEKGQTVTLRCDPISGHDNLYWYRRVMGKEIKFLLHFVKESKQDESGMPNNRFLAERTGGTYSTLKVQPAELEDSGVYFCASSPKLGVSPLHFGNGTRLTVT.